This T cell receptor beta chain was observed in a study of T cell repertoires in aging, cancer and after chemotherapy. A mixed TRB-A/B primer pool amplified rearranged TRB by multiplex touch-down PCR. MiXCR was run by TCRdb on the multiplex PCR reads, yielding one entry per CDR3 protein. The profile shows more than 2,000 distinct CDR3 sequences, about 20% of them singletons. Peripheral blood genomic DNA, not sorted cells or RNA, was the template. By share, this clonotype ranks as medium-sized. CDR1 and CDR2 from the germline V gene are MNHNS and SASEGT. This CDR3 contains 17 residues. The ends were cut back, 3 bases at V and 2 bases at J, with 20 bases in the middle.

The receptor was derived from a human donor with a solid tumor. The chain carries TRBV6-1 and TRBJ2-7; D is tentatively TRBD1 or TRBD2 (5 bases each). The specimen sequenced was blood. CDR3 DNA sequence: TGTGCCAGCAGTGATCTCCTCGGGACCCCGGGCGCCTACGAGCAGTACTTC. It codes for CASSDLLGTPGAYEQYF.